Described below is a single T cell receptor (beta chain) sequence and its context. Treatment here: preoperative locoregional IRX-2 cytokine immunotherapy. This phase Ib study tested locoregional IRX-2 cytokine immunotherapy given before surgery. The method was immunoSEQ multiplex PCR; TCRdb's version includes in-frame clones alone and lacks a portion of them. The table lists 30,000 to 35,000 clones, around four fifths of them singletons. Germline CDR1 reads MDHEN; CDR2 reads SYDVKM. The CDR3 covers 14 residues. Trimming cost V 3 bases and J 5 bases, with 11 bases left between them. The sample comes from a study of preoperative IRX-2 immunotherapy in early breast cancer.

This TCR came from a human donor with breast cancer. The input for sequencing was lymph node tissue, taken from a patient treated with IRX-2 immunotherapy. The V gene is TRBV28, the J gene TRBJ1-5; D unclear. The CDR3 sequence is CASSFGDLDQPQHF. The CDR3 DNA reads TGTGCCAGCAGTTTCGGGGATCTGGATCAGCCCCAGCATTTT.